The 4 T cell receptor beta chains below were found in one sample sequenced in a study of radiotherapy plus CTLA-4 blockade in lung cancer. Sequencing was performed with immunoSEQ multiplex PCR; in TCRdb, only in-frame clones are kept and a portion is missing. Among about 59,000 clones listed, 70% to 80% were seen once. Here the sequenced sample was peripheral blood, taken from a patient treated with radiotherapy plus ipilimumab. The receptors stem from a human donor with non-small cell lung cancer whose response to radiotherapy plus ipilimumab could not be evaluated.

The V call is TRBV15, the J call TRBJ1-1, with 10 bases matching TRBD1. The junction had 6 bases not matched to a gene; V was cut back by 3 bases and J by 5 bases. Germline CDR1 LNHNV, CDR2 YYDKDF (reference sequence). The CDR3 covers 15 residues. CDR3 DNA: TGTGCCACCAGCAGTTGGGGGACAGGGGTGACTGAAGCTTTCTTT. The encoded protein is CATSSWGTGVTEAFF. Variable domain in full (rest from reference TRBV15 and TRBJ1-1): DAMVIQNPRYQVTQFGKPVTLSCSQTLNHNVMYWYQQKSSQAPKLLFHYYDKDFNNEADTPDNFQSRRPNTSFCFLDIRSPGLGDTAMYLCATSSWGTGVTEAFFGQGTRLTVV.

The chain couples TRBV30 to TRBJ1-5; 7 bases line up with TRBD1. Per germline, CDR1 GTSNPN and CDR2 SVGIG (reference sequence). The CDR3 is made up of 14 amino acids. V lost 3 bases and J lost 9; bases outside the gene matches: 11. The CDR3 DNA sequence: TGTGCCTGGAGGGTCCCAGGGGGTGGGGGGCCCCAGCATTTT. The encoded protein is CAWRVPGGGGPQHF. Using reference TRBV30 and TRBJ1-5 for the parts outside the CDR3, the full variable domain is SQTIHQWPATLVQPVGSPLSLECTVEGTSNPNLYWYRQAAGRGLQLLFYSVGIGQISSEVPQNLSASRPQDRQFILSSKKLLLSDSGFYLCAWRVPGGGGPQHFGDGTRLSIL.

This chain uses TRBV5-1 with TRBJ2-7; 9 nucleotides line up with TRBD2. Trimming took 0 bases from V and 4 from J; bases not matched to a gene: 5. Germline V gives CDR1 SGHRS, CDR2 YFSETQ. The CDR3 consists of 15 residues. For the CDR3, the DNA is TGCGCCAGCAGCTTGGCCGGGACTAGCTTTTACGAGCAGTACTTC. Protein product: CASSLAGTSFYEQYF. Based on the CDR3 plus reference TRBV5-1 and TRBJ2-7, the full variable domain is KAGVTQTPRYLIKTRGQQVTLSCSPISGHRSVSWYQQTPGQGLQFLFEYFSETQRNKGNFPGRFSGRQFSNSRSEMNVSTLELGDSALYLCASSLAGTSFYEQYFGPGTRLTVT.

The chain carries TRBV7-9 and TRBJ2-7; 7 bases align to TRBD1. Germline V gives CDR1 SEHNR, CDR2 FQNEAQ (reference sequence). J gave up 2 bases and V 2 bases, and 6 bases lay outside the gene matches. CDR3 length: 15 amino acids. The chain's CDR3 is CASSLLGTATYEQYF. The CDR3 DNA sequence: TGTGCCAGCAGCTTATTAGGGACAGCCACCTACGAGCAGTACTTC.